This TCR beta chain was sequenced during a study of shared clonotypes between healthy human individuals. Study summary: Per donor, three plates held CD4 naive cells, three held CD4 memory, two held CD8 naive and one held CD8 memory.

CD45RO negativity and positive selection for CCR7 defined naive CD8 cells, a population that excluded terminally differentiated effector memory CD45RA+ cells. Execution of the assay was at deep level. Splitting of each subset's genomic DNA was done evenly across several immunoSEQ plates. Libraries were prepared by immunoSEQ multiplex PCR; TCRdb keeps only in-frame clonotypes and omits some of them. The sample holds roughly 590,000 clones, just under 97% seen once. The clonotype originates from a woman aged 25 to 39 in good health. Sequenced input: naive CD8+ T cells sorted from blood.

The CDR3 bases are TGTGCCAGTAGTCCGGCCTCAGCAAGCTATGGCTACACCTTC. It specifies CASSPASASYGYTF. V gene TRBV19 combines with J gene TRBJ1-2; no definite D call. CDR1 and CDR2 (germline): LNHDA, SQIVND (reference sequence). Trimming left V 5 bases short and J 4 bases short, with 14 bases between. The CDR3 totals 14 residues.